The subject of this entry is one T cell receptor (beta chain). Its antigen is still unknown. The data were taken from a study of T cells in localized non-small cell lung cancer. Regarding the study as a whole: Sequencing covered just one tumor region, so heterogeneity cannot be ruled out.

Sequencing was performed with immunoSEQ multiplex PCR; in TCRdb, only in-frame clones are kept and a portion is missing. There are under 15,000 clones in the sample; over 70% occur only once, and around a fifth lies in the top ten. V dropped 5 bases and J dropped 2; count of bases not matched to a gene: 17. The CDR3 is made up of 19 amino acids. Looked up from germline, CDR1 is MNHEY and CDR2 is SMNVEV (reference sequence). This sequence joins TRBV27 and TRBJ2-4; 8 positions match TRBD2. The sequences come from peripheral blood, collected before any cancer treatment. This sequence originates from a male donor aged 60 or over with stage I lung adenocarcinoma. This CDR3 is CASSDGAGEGSWPKNIQYF. CDR3 coding DNA: TGTGCCAGCAGTGACGGAGCGGGAGAGGGGTCGTGGCCCAAAAACATTCAGTACTTC.